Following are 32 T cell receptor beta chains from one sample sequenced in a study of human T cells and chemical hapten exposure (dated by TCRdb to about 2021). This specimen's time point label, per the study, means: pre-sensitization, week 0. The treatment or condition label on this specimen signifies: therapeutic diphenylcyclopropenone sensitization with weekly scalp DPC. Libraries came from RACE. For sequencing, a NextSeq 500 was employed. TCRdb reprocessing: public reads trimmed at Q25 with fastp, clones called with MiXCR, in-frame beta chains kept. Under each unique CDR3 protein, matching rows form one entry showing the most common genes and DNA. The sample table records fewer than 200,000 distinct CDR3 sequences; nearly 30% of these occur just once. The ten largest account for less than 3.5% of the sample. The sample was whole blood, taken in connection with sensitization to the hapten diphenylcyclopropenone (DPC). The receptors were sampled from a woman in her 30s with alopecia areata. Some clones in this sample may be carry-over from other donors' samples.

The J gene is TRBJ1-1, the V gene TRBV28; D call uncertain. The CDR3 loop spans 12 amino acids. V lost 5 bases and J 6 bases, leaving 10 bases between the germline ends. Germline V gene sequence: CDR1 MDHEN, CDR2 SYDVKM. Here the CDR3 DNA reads TGTGCCAGCAGTAAATTCGTCGCTGAAGCTTTCTTT. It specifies CASSKFVAEAFF. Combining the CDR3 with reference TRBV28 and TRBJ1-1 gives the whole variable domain DVKVTQSSRYLVKRTGEKVFLECVQDMDHENMFWYRQDPGLGLRLIYFSYDVKMKEKGDIPEGYSVSREKKERFSLILESASTNQTSMYLCASSKFVAEAFFGQGTRLTVV.

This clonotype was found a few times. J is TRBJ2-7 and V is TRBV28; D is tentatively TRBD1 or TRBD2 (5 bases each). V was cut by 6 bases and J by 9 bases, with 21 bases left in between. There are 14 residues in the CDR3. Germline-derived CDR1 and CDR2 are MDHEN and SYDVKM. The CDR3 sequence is CASRDIAGNRVQYF. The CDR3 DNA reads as TGTGCCAGCAGGGACATTGCGGGTAATCGTGTGCAGTACTTC.

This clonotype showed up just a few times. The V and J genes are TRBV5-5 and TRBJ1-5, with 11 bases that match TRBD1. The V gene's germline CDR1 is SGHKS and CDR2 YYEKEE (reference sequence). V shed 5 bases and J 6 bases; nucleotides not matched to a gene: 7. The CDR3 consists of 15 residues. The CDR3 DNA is TGTGCCAGCAGTCGGACAGGGGGCGATAGTCAGCCCCAGCATTTT. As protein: CASSRTGGDSQPQHF.

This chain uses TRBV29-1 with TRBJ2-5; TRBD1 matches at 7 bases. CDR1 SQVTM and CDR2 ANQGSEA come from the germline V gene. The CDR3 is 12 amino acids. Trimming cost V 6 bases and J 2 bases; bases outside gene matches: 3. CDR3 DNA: TGCAGCGTGGGACAGAAACAAGAGACCCAGTACTTC. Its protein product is CSVGQKQETQYF.

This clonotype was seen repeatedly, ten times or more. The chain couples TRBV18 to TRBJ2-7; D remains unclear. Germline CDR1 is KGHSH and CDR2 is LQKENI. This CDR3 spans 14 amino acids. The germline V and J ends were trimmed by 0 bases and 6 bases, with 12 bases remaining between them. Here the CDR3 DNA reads TGTGCCAGCTCACCACCGGCTACGGATGGCGAGCAGTACTTC. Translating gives CASSPPATDGEQYF. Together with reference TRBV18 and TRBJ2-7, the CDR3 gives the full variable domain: NAGVMQNPRHLVRRRGQEARLRCSPMKGHSHVYWYRQLPEEGLKFMVYLQKENIIDESGMPKERFSAEFPKEGPSILRIQQVVRGDSAAYFCASSPPATDGEQYFGPGTRLTVT.

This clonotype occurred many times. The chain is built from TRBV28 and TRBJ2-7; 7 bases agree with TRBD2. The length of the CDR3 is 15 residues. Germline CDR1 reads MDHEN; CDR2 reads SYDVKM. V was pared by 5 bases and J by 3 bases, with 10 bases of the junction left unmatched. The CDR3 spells CASSRPSGRGYEQYF. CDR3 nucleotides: TGTGCCAGCAGTCGTCCTAGCGGAAGGGGCTACGAGCAGTACTTC.

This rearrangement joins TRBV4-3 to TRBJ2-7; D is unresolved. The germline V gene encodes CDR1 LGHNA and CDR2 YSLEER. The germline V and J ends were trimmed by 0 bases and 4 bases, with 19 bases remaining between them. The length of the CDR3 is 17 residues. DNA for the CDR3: TGCGCCAGCAGCCAAGATCATTCCTCATTCGTCCCATACGAGCAGTACTTC. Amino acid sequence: CASSQDHSSFVPYEQYF.

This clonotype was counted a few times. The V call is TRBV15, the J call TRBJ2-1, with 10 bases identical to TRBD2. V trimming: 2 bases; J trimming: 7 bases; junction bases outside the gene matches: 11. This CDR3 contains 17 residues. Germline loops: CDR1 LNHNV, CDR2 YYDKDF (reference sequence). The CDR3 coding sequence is TGTGCCACCAGCAGACTAGCGGGGGCCCTTGGTAATAATGAGCAGTTCTTC. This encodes CATSRLAGALGNNEQFF.

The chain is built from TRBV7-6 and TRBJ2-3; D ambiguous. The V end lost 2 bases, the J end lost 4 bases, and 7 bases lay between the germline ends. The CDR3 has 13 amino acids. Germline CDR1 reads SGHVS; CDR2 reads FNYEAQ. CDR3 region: CASSLLVADTQYF. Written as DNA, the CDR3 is TGTGCCAGCAGCTTATTAGTCGCAGATACGCAGTATTTT.

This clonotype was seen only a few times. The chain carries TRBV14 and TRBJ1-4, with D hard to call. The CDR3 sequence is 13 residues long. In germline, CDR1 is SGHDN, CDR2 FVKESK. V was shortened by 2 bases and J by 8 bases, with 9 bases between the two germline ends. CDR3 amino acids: CASSQRPQEKLFF. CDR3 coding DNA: TGTGCCAGCAGCCAACGCCCCCAGGAAAAACTGTTTTTT.

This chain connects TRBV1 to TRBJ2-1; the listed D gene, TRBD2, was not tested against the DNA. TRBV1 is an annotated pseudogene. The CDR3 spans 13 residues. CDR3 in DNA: TGCACCAGCCGGAGTAGCGGGGACAATGAGCAGTTCTTC. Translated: CTSRSSGDNEQFF.

CDR3 nucleotide sequence: TGCAGCGCCGCCCTTAGAAGTGGCTATGGCTACACCTTC. Protein product: CSAALRSGYGYTF. This chain links TRBV20-1 with TRBJ1-2; D not certain. Germline values: CDR1 DFQATT, CDR2 SNEGSKA (reference sequence). The CDR3 totals 13 residues.

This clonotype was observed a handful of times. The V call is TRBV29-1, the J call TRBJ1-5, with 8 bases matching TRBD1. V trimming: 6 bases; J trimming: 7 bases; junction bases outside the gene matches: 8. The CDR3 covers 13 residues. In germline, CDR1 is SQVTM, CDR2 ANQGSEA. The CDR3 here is CSVAQGAGQPQHF. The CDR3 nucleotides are TGCAGCGTCGCCCAGGGGGCAGGACAGCCCCAGCATTTT.

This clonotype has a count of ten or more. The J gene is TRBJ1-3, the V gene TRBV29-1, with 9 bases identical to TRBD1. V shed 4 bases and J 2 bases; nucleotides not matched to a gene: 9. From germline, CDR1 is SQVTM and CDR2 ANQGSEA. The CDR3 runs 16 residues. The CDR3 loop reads CSVAGTGSGTGNTIYF. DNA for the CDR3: TGCAGCGTTGCCGGGACAGGGTCCGGTACTGGAAACACCATATATTTT.

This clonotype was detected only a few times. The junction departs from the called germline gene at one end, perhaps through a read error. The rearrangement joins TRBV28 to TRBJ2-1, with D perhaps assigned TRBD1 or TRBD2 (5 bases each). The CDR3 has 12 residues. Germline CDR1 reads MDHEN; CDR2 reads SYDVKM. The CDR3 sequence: CASSLTTASPDF. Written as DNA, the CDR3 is TGTGCCAGCAGTCTCACGACAGCTAGCCCTGACTTC.

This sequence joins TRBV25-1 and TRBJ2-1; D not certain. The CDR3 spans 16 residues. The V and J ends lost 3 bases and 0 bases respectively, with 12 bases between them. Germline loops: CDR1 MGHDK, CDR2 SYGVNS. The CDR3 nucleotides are TGTGCCAGCAGTGATTCAATTAAGAGCTCCTACAATGAGCAGTTCTTC. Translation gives CASSDSIKSSYNEQFF. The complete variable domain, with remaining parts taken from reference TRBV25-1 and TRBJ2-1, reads EADIYQTPRYLVIGTGKKITLECSQTMGHDKMYWYQQDPGMELHLIHYSYGVNSTEKGDLSSESTVSRIRTEHFPLTLESARPSHTSQYLCASSDSIKSSYNEQFFGPGTRLTVL.

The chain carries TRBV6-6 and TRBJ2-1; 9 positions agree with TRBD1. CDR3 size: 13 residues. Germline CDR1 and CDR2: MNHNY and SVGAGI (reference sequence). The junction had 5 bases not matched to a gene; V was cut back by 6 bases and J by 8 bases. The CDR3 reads CASSSGTGHEQFF. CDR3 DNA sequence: TGTGCCAGCAGCTCCGGGACAGGGCATGAGCAGTTCTTC.

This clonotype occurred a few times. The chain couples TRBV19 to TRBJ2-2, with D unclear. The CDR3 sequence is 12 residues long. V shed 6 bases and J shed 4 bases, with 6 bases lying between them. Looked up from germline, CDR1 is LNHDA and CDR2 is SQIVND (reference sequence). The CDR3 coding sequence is TGTGCCAGTAGCGTAGGCACCGGGGAGCTGTTTTTT. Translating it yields CASSVGTGELFF.

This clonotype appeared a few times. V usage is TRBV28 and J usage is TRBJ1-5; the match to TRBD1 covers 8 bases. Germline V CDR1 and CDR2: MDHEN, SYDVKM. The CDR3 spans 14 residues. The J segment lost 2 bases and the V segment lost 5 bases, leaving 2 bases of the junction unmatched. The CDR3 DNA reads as TGTGCCAGCAGTGGGGGACAGGGCAATCAGCCCCAGCATTTT. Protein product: CASSGGQGNQPQHF.

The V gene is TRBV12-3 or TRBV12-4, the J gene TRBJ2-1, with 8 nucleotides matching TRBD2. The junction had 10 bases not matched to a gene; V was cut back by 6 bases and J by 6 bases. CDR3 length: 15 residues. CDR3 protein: CASSPGTSLGNEQFF. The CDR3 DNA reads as TGTGCCAGCAGCCCCGGGACTAGTCTGGGCAATGAGCAGTTCTTC.

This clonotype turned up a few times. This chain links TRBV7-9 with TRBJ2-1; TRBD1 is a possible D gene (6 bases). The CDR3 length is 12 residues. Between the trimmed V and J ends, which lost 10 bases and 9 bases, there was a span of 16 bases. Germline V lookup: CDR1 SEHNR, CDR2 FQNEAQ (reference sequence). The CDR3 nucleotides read TGTGCCACCGATTCCCAGGGGAGTGAGCAGTTCTTC. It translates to CATDSQGSEQFF. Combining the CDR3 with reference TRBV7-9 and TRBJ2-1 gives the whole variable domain DTGVSQNPRHKITKRGQNVTFRCDPISEHNRLYWYRQTLGQGPEFLTYFQNEAQLEKSRLLSDRFSAERPKGSFSTLEIQRTEQGDSAMYLCATDSQGSEQFFGPGTRLTVL.

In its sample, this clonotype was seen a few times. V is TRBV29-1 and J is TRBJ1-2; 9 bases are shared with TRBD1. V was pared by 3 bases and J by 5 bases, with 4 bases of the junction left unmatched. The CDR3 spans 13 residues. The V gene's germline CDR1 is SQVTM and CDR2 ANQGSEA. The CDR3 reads CSVEGTGTYGYTF. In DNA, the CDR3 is TGCAGCGTTGAGGGGACAGGGACGTATGGCTACACCTTC.

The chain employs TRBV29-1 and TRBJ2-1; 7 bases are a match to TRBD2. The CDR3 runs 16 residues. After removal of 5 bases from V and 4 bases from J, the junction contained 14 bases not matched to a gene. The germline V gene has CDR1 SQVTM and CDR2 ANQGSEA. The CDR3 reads CSVPPGEGTYYNEQFF. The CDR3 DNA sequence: TGCAGCGTTCCCCCGGGGGAGGGTACATATTACAATGAGCAGTTCTTC.

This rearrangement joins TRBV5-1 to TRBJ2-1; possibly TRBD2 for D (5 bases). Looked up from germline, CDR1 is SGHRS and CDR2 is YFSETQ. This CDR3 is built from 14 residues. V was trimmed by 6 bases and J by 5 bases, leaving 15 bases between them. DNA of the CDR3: TGCGCCAGCAAGCGGCAGCAACTTCACAATGAGCAGTTCTTC. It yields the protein CASKRQQLHNEQFF.

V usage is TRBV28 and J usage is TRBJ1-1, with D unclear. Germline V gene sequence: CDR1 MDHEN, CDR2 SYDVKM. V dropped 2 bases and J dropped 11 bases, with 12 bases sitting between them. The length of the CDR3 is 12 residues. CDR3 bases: TGTGCCAGCAGTTTACTCCAATCGGCCGCTTTCTTT. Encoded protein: CASSLLQSAAFF.

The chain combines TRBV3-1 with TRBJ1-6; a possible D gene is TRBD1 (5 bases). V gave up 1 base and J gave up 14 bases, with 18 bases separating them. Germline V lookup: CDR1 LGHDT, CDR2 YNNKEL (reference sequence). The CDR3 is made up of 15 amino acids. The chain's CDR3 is CASSQGARAGLTLHF. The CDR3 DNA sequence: TGTGCCAGCAGCCAAGGTGCCAGGGCAGGTTTGACCCTCCACTTT.

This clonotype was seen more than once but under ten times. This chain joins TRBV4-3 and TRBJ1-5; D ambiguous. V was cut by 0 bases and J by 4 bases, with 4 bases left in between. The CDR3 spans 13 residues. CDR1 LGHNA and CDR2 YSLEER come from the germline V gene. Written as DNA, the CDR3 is TGCGCCAGCAGCCAAGATGCTAATCAGCCCCAGCATTTT. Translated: CASSQDANQPQHF.

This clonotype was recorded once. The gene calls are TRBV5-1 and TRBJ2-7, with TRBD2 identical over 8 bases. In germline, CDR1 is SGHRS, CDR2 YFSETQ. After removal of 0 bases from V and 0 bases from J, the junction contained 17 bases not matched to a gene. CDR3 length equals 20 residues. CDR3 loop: CASSLVAQPAGAKSSYEQYF. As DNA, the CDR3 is TGCGCCAGCAGCTTGGTAGCCCAGCCAGCGGGGGCAAAGAGCTCCTACGAGCAGTACTTC.

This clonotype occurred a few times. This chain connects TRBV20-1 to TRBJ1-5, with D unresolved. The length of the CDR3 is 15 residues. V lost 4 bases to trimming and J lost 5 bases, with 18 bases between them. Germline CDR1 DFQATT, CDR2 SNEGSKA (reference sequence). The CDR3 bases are TGCAGTGCTATTTACGGGTTGTCCGGGCATCAGCCCCAGCATTTT. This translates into CSAIYGLSGHQPQHF.

CDR3 protein: CASSLADQQGSYTEAFF. DNA of the CDR3: TGTGCCAGCAGTTTGGCCGATCAACAGGGGAGTTACACTGAAGCTTTCTTT. The J gene is TRBJ1-1, the V gene TRBV28; 7 positions agree with TRBD1. The CDR3 runs to 17 residues. J gave up 3 bases and V 3 bases, and 13 bases lay outside the gene matches. CDR1 and CDR2 (germline): MDHEN, SYDVKM.

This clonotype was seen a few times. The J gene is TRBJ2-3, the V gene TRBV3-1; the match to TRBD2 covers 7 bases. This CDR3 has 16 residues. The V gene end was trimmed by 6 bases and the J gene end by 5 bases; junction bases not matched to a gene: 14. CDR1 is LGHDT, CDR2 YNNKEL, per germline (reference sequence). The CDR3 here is CASSGFWGGVGDTQYF. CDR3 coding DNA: TGTGCCAGCAGTGGATTTTGGGGGGGTGTGGGAGATACGCAGTATTTT.

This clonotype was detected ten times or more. CDR3 sequence reads: CASSLIGETEAFF. The CDR3 DNA reads as TGCGCCAGCAGCTTGATCGGGGAGACTGAAGCTTTCTTT. V gene TRBV5-1 combines with J gene TRBJ1-1; unclear D gene. Trimming took 1 base from V and 5 from J, leaving 9 bases between them. The CDR3 has 13 amino acids. Per germline, CDR1 SGHRS and CDR2 YFSETQ.